Shown below are 5 T cell receptor beta chains from a single sample sequenced in a study of CD8 T cells in ankylosing spondylitis. TCRdb recomputed calls from the 5' RACE reads with MiXCR, one row per CDR3 protein. The sample contains about 200,000 distinct CDR3 sequences, 20% to 30% of which appear only once. The sample comprised blood, either unsorted or a sorted T cell fraction (not recorded which). These receptors all come from a male donor with ankylosing spondylitis or in good health (not recorded which).

This clonotype showed up just once. This chain connects TRBV20-1 to TRBJ1-5; D uncertain. The V and J ends lost 4 bases and 4 bases respectively, with 8 bases between them. This CDR3 region has 12 residues. From germline, CDR1 is DFQATT and CDR2 SNEGSKA (reference sequence). This CDR3 is CSAKWENQPQHF. DNA of the CDR3: TGCAGTGCTAAATGGGAGAATCAGCCCCAGCATTTT.

There are many counts of this clonotype. The CDR3 region is CASSQRQGGEQYF. CDR3 nucleotides: TGTGCCAGCAGCCAAAGACAGGGCGGCGAGCAGTACTTC. This chain joins TRBV7-2 and TRBJ2-7, with 7 bases identical to TRBD1. Germline lookup yields CDR1 SGHTA and CDR2 FQGNSA. With V trimmed by 5 bases and J by 6 bases, 7 bases remained unmatched. The CDR3 extends over 13 amino acids.

The gene calls are TRBV29-1 and TRBJ2-3; 11 bases align to TRBD1. The V gene's germline CDR1 is SQVTM and CDR2 ANQGSEA. The CDR3 totals 12 residues. Losses at the gene ends were 7 bases for V and 7 bases for J; bases not matched to a gene: 4. CDR3 sequence: CSGTGGVNTQYF. The CDR3 DNA is TGCAGCGGGACAGGGGGCGTGAATACGCAGTATTTT.

At least ten counts were recorded for this clonotype. The chain combines TRBV6-1 with TRBJ2-2; 10 nucleotides line up with TRBD2. Germline CDR1 reads MNHNS; CDR2 reads SASEGT. The CDR3 covers 18 residues. The junction had 10 bases not matched to a gene; V was cut back by 5 bases and J by 1 base. The CDR3 DNA reads TGTGCCAGCAGTCCCGGGGGGAGCGGGAGGGGGAACACCGGGGAGCTGTTTTTT. Translation: CASSPGGSGRGNTGELFF.

The J gene is TRBJ2-5, the V gene TRBV20-1; 8 bases match TRBD1. With V trimmed by 6 bases and J by 5 bases, 14 bases remained unmatched. CDR3 length: 15 residues. Germline CDR1 DFQATT, CDR2 SNEGSKA (reference sequence). CDR3 sequence reads: CSATSSQGAGETQYF. The CDR3, as DNA: TGCAGTGCCACATCGTCTCAGGGGGCTGGGGAGACCCAGTACTTC.